These T cell receptor beta chains were read from a single sample in a study of molecular identifiers for immune sequencing clone quantification. Via MiXCR, TCRdb re-called the PCR reads, giving one row per CDR3 protein. The sample contains approximately 97,000 distinct CDR3 sequences, 20% to 25% of which appear only once. Sequenced input: naive CD8+ T cells from blood, with Jurkat cell RNA spiked in. These receptors were obtained from a human donor in good health. Some libraries in this study had Jurkat cell RNA spiked in. The CDR3 runs from the conserved cysteine through the conserved F or W.

>TRBJ2-7|17|TRBV5-6
CASSLYPGSGFGYEQYF
>TRBJ2-3|14|TRBV12-3/TRBV12-4
CASSFAGGPDTQYF
>TRBJ2-5|13|TRBV20-1
CSARGRGLETQYF
>TRBJ1-1|13|TRBV4-3
CASSQDQGSEAFF
>TRBJ2-1|14|TRBV6-5
CASNDGGAYNEQFF
>TRBJ1-6|17|TRBV7-9
CASSLSAGGWYNSPLHF
>TRBJ2-1|15|TRBV7-9
CASSHRGSGGNEQFF
>TRBJ2-3|16|TRBV12-3/TRBV12-4
CASSLSLAGGTDTQYF
>TRBJ1-1|12|TRBV20-1
CSAGRTGTEAFF
>TRBJ2-1|16|TRBV27
CASSLLTSGGAYEQFF
>TRBJ2-7|14|TRBV5-1
CASSATGGAYEQYF
>TRBJ2-7|13|TRBV5-1
CASSLASGNEQYF
>TRBJ1-6|10|TRBV19
CASRGETLHF
>TRBJ2-7|11|TRBV29-1
CSVEGNYERYF
>TRBJ2-7|13|TRBV19
CATQGDSPGEQYF
>TRBJ2-1|19|TRBV13
CASSLSLAGVGVSYNEQFF
>TRBJ2-1|15|TRBV6-2/TRBV6-3
CASSPGQGGSNEQFF
>TRBJ2-5|15|TRBV27
CASSPDEAQGTTQYF
>TRBJ1-1|17|TRBV6-2/TRBV6-3
CASSYSRGQGARTEAFF
>TRBJ2-7|13|TRBV20-1
CSSRSGQSYEQCF
>TRBJ1-6|15|TRBV20-1
CSARVFGPYNSPLHF
>TRBJ2-5|15|TRBV25-1
CASSDPRTGWKTQYF
>TRBJ1-1|12|TRBV9
CASRSQGQEAFF
>TRBJ1-1|12|TRBV19
CATLAGNTEAFF
>TRBJ2-1|15|TRBV20-1
CSATSSESSYNEQFF
>TRBJ2-7|14|TRBV6-2/TRBV6-3
CASSPWTGVNEQYF
>TRBJ2-4|14|TRBV19
CASSIEWAKNIQYF
>TRBJ2-5|16|TRBV6-6
CASSYLPGTHQETQYF
>TRBJ2-7|15|TRBV7-2
CASSPRTSASYEQYF
>TRBJ1-5|16|TRBV4-1
CASSQDNLGTNQPQHF
>TRBJ2-7|14|TRBV20-1
CSARQLAGEYEQYF
>TRBJ1-3|13|TRBV3-1
CASSQVEGNTIYF
>TRBJ2-7|12|TRBV20-1
CSARGEVYEQYF
>TRBJ1-5|14|TRBV5-5
CASSLEWSNQPQHF
>TRBJ1-5|15|TRBV6-5
CASSYSQGSNQPQHF
>TRBJ1-4|14|TRBV6-5
CASSYLRGNEKLFF
>TRBJ1-1|12|TRBV11-1
CASSPGVGQAFF
>TRBJ2-7|16|TRBV15
CATSRDLGAAGREQYF
>TRBJ1-5|13|TRBV12-3/TRBV12-4
CASSDLNNQPQHF